The clone carrying this T cell receptor beta chain was recorded once. What it binds is unknown. This entry is derived from a study of T cell repertoires in cytomegalovirus infection. Across the whole study: In public TCR beta signatures, there were indications of both CMV infection and matching HLA type.

Points from the study as a whole: Public TCR beta family frequency separated CMV-and-HLA carriers, including in an independent cohort. Within the response measured ex vivo, HLA-C-restricted CMV-specific TCR beta clonotypes were dominant.

The CDR3 loop spans 14 amino acids. Trimming left V 2 bases short and J 4 bases short, with 10 bases between. Germline CDR1 reads MGHRA; CDR2 reads YSYEKL. MiXCR, applied by TCRdb to the reads, yields one record per CDR3 protein. The sample includes roughly 310,000 distinct CDR3 sequences, roughly 16% seen only once; the top ten take around 12%. The TCR comes from a human donor in good health (CMV status not recorded). Some clones in this sample may be carry-over from other donors' samples. The sample consisted of PBMCs. The chain links TRBV4-1 to TRBJ2-3; D is possibly TRBD1 (6 bases). CDR3: CASSQYSGADTQYF. DNA of the CDR3: TGCGCCAGCAGCCAATATTCAGGGGCAGATACGCAGTATTTT.